The TCR beta chain described here comes from a study of monozygotic twins with inflammatory bowel disease. During cDNA synthesis, UMIs that each contained a 6-nucleotide sample barcode were added by means of template switching. With the 5' RACE reads reprocessed, TCRdb shows one record per CDR3 protein and no DNA. The sample includes around 230,000 distinct CDR3 sequences. Sample: blood. This receptor was taken from a human donor with ulcerative colitis or Crohn's disease, or a healthy co-twin of an affected twin (not recorded which).

The CDR3 reads CASSLDTHEQYF. The chain joins TRBV12-3 or TRBV12-4 to TRBJ2-7; with no DNA, the TCRdb D assignment of TRBD1 cannot be verified. CDR3 length: 12 residues.